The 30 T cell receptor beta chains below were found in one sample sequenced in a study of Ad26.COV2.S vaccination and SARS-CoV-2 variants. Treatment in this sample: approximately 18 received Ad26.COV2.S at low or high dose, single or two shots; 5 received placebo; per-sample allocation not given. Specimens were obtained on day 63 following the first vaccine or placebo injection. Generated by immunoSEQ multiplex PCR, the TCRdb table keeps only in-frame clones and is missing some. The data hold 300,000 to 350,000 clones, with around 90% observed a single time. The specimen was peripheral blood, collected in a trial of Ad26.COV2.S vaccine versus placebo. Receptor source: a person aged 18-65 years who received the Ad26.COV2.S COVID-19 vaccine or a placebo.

CDR3 nucleotide sequence: TGTGCCAGCAGCTTAGGTCCCGGGTCACCCCTCCACTTT. Amino acid sequence: CASSLGPGSPLHF. This rearrangement joins TRBV7-9 to TRBJ1-6; D uncertain. Trimming left V 1 base short and J 10 bases short, with 8 bases between. The CDR3 runs to 13 residues. CDR1 is SEHNR and CDR2 is FQNEAQ in the germline V gene (reference sequence).

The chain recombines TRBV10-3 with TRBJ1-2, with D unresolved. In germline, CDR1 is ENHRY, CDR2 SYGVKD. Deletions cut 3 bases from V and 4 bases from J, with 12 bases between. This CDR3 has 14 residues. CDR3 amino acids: CAISDWSRSYGYTF. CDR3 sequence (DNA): TGTGCCATCAGTGACTGGTCTCGGAGCTATGGCTACACCTTC.

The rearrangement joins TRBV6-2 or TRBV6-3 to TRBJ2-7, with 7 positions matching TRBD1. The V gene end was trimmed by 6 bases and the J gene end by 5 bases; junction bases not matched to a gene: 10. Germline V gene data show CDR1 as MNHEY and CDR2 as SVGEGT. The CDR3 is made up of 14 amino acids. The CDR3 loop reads CASSPQGYGNEQYF. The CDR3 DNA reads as TGTGCCAGCAGCCCACAGGGGTATGGGAACGAGCAGTACTTC.

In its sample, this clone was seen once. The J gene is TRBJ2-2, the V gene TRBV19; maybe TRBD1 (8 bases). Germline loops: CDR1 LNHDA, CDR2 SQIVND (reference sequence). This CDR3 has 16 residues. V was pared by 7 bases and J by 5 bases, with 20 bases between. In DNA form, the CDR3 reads TGTGCCAGTACTGGGGGGGAGGACAGGGTAACCGGGGAGCTGTTTTTT. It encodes CASTGGEDRVTGELFF.

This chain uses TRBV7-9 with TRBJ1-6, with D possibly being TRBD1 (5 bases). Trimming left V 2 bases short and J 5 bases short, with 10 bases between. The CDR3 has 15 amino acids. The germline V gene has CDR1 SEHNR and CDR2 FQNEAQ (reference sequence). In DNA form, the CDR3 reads TGTGCCAGCAGCTTATCTGGGGGAAATAATTCACCCCTCCACTTT. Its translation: CASSLSGGNNSPLHF.

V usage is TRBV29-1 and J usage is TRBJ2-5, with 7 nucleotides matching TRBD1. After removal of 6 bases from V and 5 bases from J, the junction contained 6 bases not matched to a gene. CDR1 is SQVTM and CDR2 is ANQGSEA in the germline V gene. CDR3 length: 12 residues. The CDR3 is CSVATGVETQYF. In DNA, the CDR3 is TGCAGCGTAGCAACAGGGGTGGAGACCCAGTACTTC. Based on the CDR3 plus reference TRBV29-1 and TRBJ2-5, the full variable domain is SAVISQKPSRDICQRGTSLTIQCQVDSQVTMMFWYRQQPGQSLTLIATANQGSEATYESGFVIDKFPISRPNLTFSTLTVSNMSPEDSSIYLCSVATGVETQYFGPGTRLLVL.

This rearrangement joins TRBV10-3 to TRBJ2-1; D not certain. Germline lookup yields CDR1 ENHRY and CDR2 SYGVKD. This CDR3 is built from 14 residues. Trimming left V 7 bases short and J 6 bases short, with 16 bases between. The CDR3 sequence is CAITRGGWGNEQFF. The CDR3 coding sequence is TGTGCCATCACCCGAGGTGGTTGGGGCAATGAGCAGTTCTTC.

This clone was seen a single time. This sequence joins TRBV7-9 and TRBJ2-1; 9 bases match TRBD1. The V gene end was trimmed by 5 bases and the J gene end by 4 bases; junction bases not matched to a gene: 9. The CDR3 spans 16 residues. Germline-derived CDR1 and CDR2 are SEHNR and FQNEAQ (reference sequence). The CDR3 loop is CASSGKQGANYNEQFF. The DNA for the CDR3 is TGTGCCAGCAGCGGTAAACAGGGGGCGAATTACAATGAGCAGTTCTTC.

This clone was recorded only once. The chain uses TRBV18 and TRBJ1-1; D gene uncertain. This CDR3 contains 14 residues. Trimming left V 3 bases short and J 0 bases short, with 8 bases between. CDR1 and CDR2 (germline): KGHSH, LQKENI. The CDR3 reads CASSPGRLNTEAFF. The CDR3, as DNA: TGTGCCAGCTCACCGGGGAGATTGAACACTGAAGCTTTCTTT.

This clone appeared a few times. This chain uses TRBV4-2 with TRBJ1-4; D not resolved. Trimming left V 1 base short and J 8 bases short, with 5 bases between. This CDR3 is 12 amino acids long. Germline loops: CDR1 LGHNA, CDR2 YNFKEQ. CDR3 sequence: CASSQVSEKLFF. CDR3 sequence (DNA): TGTGCCAGCAGCCAAGTCTCAGAAAAACTGTTTTTT.

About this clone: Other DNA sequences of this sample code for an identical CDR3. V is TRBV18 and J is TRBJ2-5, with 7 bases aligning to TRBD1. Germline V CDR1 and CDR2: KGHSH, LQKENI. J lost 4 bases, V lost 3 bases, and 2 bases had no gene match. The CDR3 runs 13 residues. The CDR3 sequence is CASSPNRGETQYF. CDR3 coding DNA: TGTGCCAGCTCACCGAACAGGGGAGAGACCCAGTACTTC.

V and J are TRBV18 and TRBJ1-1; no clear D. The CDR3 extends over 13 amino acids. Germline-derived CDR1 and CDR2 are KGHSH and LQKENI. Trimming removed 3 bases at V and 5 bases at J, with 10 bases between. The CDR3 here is CASSPPSQTEAFF. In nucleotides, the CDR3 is TGTGCCAGCTCACCCCCTAGTCAGACTGAAGCTTTCTTT. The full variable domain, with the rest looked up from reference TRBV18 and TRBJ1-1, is NAGVMQNPRHLVRRRGQEARLRCSPMKGHSHVYWYRQLPEEGLKFMVYLQKENIIDESGMPKERFSAEFPKEGPSILRIQQVVRGDSAAYFCASSPPSQTEAFFGQGTRLTVV.

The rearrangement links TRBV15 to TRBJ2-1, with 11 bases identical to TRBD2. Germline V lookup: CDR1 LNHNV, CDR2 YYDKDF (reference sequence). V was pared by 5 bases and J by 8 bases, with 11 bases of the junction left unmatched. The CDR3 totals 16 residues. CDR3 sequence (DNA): TGTGCCACCAGCTACCCTCTTAGCGGGAGGGTAGATGAGCAGTTCTTC. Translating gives CATSYPLSGRVDEQFF.

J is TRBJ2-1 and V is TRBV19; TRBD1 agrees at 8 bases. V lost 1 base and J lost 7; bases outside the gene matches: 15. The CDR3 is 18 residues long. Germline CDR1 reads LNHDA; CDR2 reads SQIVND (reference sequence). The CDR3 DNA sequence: TGTGCCAGTAGTATAGCCGGGGCAGGGGGCCCCATTTCTAATGAGCAGTTCTTC. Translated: CASSIAGAGGPISNEQFF.

The CDR3 loop is CASNSLAGGRNEQFF. The CDR3 coding sequence is TGTGCCAGTAACTCACTAGCGGGAGGGCGGAATGAGCAGTTCTTC. The chain uses TRBV19 and TRBJ2-1; 13 bases align to TRBD2. The CDR3 is 15 residues long. Germline assignment: CDR1 LNHDA and CDR2 SQIVND (reference sequence). Trimming took 7 bases from V and 7 from J; bases not matched to a gene: 7.

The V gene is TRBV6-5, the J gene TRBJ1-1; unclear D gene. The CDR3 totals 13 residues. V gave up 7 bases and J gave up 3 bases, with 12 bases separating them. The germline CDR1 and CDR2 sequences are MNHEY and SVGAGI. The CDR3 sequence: CASNDLVHTEAFF. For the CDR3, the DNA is TGTGCCAGCAACGACCTGGTCCACACTGAAGCTTTCTTT.

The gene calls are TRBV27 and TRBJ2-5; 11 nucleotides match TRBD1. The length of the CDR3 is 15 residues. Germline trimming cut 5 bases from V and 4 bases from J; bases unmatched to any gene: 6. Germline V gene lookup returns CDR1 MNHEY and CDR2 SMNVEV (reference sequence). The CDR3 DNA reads TGTGCCAGCAGTCTAACCGGGACAGGGGGAGAGACCCAGTACTTC. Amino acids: CASSLTGTGGETQYF.

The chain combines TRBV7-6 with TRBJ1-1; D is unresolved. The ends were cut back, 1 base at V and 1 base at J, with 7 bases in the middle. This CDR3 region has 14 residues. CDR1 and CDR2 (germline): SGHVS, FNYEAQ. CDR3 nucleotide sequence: TGTGCCAGCAGCTTAGGGGCGTGGAACACTGAAGCTTTCTTT. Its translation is CASSLGAWNTEAFF.

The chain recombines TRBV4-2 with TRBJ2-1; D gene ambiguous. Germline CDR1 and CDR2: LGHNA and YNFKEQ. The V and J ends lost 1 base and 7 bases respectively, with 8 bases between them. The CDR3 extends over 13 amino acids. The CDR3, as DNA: TGTGCCAGCAGCCAAGGGAGATCTAATGAGCAGTTCTTC. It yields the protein CASSQGRSNEQFF.

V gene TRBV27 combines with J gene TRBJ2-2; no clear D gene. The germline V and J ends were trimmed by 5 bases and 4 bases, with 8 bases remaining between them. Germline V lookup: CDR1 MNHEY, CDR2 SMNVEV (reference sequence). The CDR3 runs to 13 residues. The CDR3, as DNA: TGTGCCAGCAGTGCGCTTGGCACCGGGGAGCTGTTTTTT. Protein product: CASSALGTGELFF.

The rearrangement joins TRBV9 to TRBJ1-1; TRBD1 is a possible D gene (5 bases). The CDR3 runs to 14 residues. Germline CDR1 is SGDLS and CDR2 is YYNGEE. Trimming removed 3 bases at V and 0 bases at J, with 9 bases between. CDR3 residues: CASSEAGMNTEAFF. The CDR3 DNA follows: TGTGCCAGCAGCGAAGCAGGGATGAACACTGAAGCTTTCTTT.

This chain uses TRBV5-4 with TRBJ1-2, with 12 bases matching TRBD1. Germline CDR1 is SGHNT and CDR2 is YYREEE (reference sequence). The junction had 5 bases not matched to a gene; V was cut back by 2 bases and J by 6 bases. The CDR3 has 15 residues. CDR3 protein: CASSLTRDRGHGYTF. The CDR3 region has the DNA TGTGCCAGCAGCTTAACCCGGGACAGGGGGCATGGCTACACCTTC.

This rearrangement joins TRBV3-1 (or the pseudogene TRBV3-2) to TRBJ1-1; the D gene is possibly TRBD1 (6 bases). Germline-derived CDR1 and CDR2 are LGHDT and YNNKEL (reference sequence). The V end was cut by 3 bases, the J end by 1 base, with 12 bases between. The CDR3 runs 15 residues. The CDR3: CASSQGTGPNTEAFF. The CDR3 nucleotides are TGTGCCAGCAGCCAGGGTACAGGGCCGAACACTGAAGCTTTCTTT.

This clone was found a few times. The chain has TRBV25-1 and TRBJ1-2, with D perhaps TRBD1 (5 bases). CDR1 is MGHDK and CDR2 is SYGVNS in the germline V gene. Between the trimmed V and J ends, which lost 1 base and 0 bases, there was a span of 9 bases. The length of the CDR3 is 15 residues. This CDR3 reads CASSESGLTNYGYTF. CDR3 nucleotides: TGTGCCAGCAGTGAATCAGGGCTGACTAACTATGGCTACACCTTC.

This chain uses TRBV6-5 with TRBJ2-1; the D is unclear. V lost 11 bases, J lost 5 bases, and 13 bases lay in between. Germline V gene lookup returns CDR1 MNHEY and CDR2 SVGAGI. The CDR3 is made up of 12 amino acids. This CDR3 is CAYLRLDNEQFF. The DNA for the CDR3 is TGTGCCTACCTTCGACTCGACAATGAGCAGTTCTTC.

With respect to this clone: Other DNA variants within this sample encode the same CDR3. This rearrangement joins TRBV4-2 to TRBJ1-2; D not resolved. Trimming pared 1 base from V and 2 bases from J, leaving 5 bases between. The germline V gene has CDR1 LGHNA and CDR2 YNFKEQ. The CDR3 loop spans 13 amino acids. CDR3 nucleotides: TGTGCCAGCAGCCAAGGGGGAAACTATGGCTACACCTTC. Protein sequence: CASSQGGNYGYTF.

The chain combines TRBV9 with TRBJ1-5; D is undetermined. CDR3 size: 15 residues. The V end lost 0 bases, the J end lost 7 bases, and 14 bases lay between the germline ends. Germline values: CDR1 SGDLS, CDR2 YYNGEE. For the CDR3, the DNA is TGTGCCAGCAGCGTAGCTTTAGGAGAAGGCCAGCCCCAGCATTTT. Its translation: CASSVALGEGQPQHF.

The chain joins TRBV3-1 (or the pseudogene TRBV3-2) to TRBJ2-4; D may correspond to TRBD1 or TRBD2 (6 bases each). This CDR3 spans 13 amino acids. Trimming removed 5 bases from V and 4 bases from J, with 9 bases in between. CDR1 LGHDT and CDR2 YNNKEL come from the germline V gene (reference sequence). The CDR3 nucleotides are TGTGCCAGCAGCGGAGGGGGGAAAAACATTCAGTACTTC. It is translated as CASSGGGKNIQYF.

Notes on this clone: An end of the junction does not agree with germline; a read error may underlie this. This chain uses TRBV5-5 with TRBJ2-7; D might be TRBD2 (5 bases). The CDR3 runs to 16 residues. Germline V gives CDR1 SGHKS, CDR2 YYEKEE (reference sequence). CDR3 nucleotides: TGTGCCAGCAGCCGTGAATGGAGGACTCTCGACCTGGAAATGGACTTC. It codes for CASSREWRTLDLEMDF. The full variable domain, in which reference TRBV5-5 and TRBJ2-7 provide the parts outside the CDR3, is DAGVTQSPTHLIKTRGQQVTLRCSPISGHKSVSWYQQVLGQGPQFIFQYYEKEERGRGNFPDRFSARQFPNYSSELNVNALLLGDSALYLCASSREWRTLDLEMDFGPGTRLTVT.

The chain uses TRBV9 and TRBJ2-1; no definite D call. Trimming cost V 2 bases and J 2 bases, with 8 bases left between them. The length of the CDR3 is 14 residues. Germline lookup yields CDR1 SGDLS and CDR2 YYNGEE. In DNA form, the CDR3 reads TGTGCCAGCAGCGTCGGCCAAACCTACAATGAGCAGTTCTTC. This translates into CASSVGQTYNEQFF. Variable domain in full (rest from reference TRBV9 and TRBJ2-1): DSGVTQTPKHLITATGQRVTLRCSPRSGDLSVYWYQQSLDQGLQFLIQYYNGEERAKGNILERFSAQQFPDLHSELNLSSLELGDSALYFCASSVGQTYNEQFFGPGTRLTVL.